These 6 T cell receptor beta chains originate from one sample sequenced in a study of beta chain features in type 1 diabetes. Sequenced material consisted of expressed TCRB transcripts (all of the isolated RNA was reverse transcribed). TCRdb's table, derived via immunoSEQ multiplex PCR, lists solely in-frame clones and lacks some. The repertoire holds 350,000 to 450,000 clones, approximately 15% seen once, with 0.03% to 0.04% in the top ten. Sequencing input: naive CD4+ T cells from blood. These receptors were obtained from a man aged 30-40 years in good health.

This clone has just a few counts. The V and J genes are TRBV19 and TRBJ2-3; D gene uncertain. Germline V CDR1 and CDR2: LNHDA, SQIVND (reference sequence). CDR3 length equals 15 residues. Trimming removed 5 bases from V and 1 base from J, with 13 bases in between. The chain's CDR3 is CASSHPSQGTDTQYF. The DNA for the CDR3 is TGTGCCAGTAGTCACCCGTCCCAGGGCACAGATACGCAGTATTTT.

The gene calls are TRBV7-2 and TRBJ1-1; a possible D gene is TRBD1 (6 bases). The V end lost 4 bases, the J end lost 4 bases, and 16 bases lay between the germline ends. The CDR3 is 15 residues long. Germline V gene lookup returns CDR1 SGHTA and CDR2 FQGNSA. In nucleotides, the CDR3 is TGTGCCAGCAGCTCCCCCCCCAGGGGTGGCACTGAAGCTTTCTTT. This translates into CASSSPPRGGTEAFF.

The chain links TRBV7-3 to TRBJ2-1; unclear D gene. Germline assignment: CDR1 SGHTA and CDR2 FQGTGA. The germline V and J ends were trimmed by 1 base and 0 bases, with 10 bases remaining between them. The CDR3 length is 16 residues. The CDR3 DNA is TGTGCCAGCAGCTTAAACGGACCACACTCCTACAATGAGCAGTTCTTC. This codes for CASSLNGPHSYNEQFF.

This clone appeared a few times. The V and J genes are TRBV7-2 and TRBJ2-7; tentatively, D is TRBD1 or TRBD2 (5 bases each). Trimming removed 5 bases at V and 2 bases at J, with 7 bases between. Per germline, CDR1 SGHTA and CDR2 FQGNSA. The CDR3 loop spans 12 amino acids. The CDR3 sequence is CASSVGAYEQYF. The DNA for the CDR3 is TGTGCCAGCAGCGTGGGGGCCTACGAGCAGTACTTC.

The count of this clone is one. The CDR3 coding sequence is TGTGCCAGCAAGCGGGGAGACTACAATGAGCAGTTCTTC. It encodes CASKRGDYNEQFF. This chain uses TRBV6-1 with TRBJ2-1; 7 bases match TRBD2. Losses at the gene ends were 7 bases for V and 3 bases for J; bases not matched to a gene: 3. Germline lookup yields CDR1 MNHNS and CDR2 SASEGT. CDR3 length equals 13 residues.

The rearrangement links TRBV7-2 to TRBJ2-5; D might be TRBD2 (6 bases). V gave up 5 bases and J gave up 5 bases, with 18 bases separating them. Looked up from germline, CDR1 is SGHTA and CDR2 is FQGNSA. The CDR3 has 15 residues. CDR3 sequence: CASSPSLEGLETQYF. The CDR3 bases are TGTGCCAGCAGCCCCAGTCTGGAGGGCCTGGAGACCCAGTACTTC.